What follows is one TCR beta chain and its context. No cognate antigen has been identified for it. The data are from a study of T cells expressing NK-cell markers (TCRdb year 2020). The study in broad terms: In sorted CD3+CD56+NKG2C+, CD3+CD56+NKG2C- and CD3+CD56-NKG2C+ T-cell subsets from several donors, TCR beta-chain repertoires were profiled. Of the eight sequenced donors, seven were found to be HCMV-seropositive and one was found to be HCMV-seronegative. Randomly selected healthy volunteers, three men and five women, were used as the eight sequenced donors. Sequencing of the libraries produced 2 x 150 bp reads on Illumina HiSeq 2000/2500, MiSeq or NextSeq.

To determine HCMV serostatus, a commercial ELISA kit was used to detect HCMV-specific IgG in serum. Peripheral blood mononuclear cells were isolated from blood by Ficoll density gradient centrifugation. In the germline V gene (reference sequence), CDR1 corresponds to DFQATT and CDR2 to SNEGSKA. The CDR3 has 14 amino acids, counting the end cysteine and phenylalanine. No DNA accompanies this entry. For sequencing, an Illumina HiSeq 2000 was employed. The TCR beta cDNA libraries were made using 5'RACE template switching, a step that added both a universal primer site and unique molecular identifiers. Priming for cDNA synthesis came from the TCR beta constant segment, and two successive PCR amplification steps followed. In the original analysis: MIGEC was used to demultiplex reads and group the reads by UMI, and MiTCR was used to assemble and quantify clonotypes. To exclude erroneous sequences, any TCR cDNA sequence not supported by at least two reads was discarded. The tcR package was used for downstream repertoire analysis, and clonotypes were matched across fractions by CDR3 nucleotide sequence plus V segment. VDJmatch was used to annotate antigen specificity against VDJdb, with one amino acid substitution in CDR3 permitted. One entry per CDR3 protein sequence results from the TCRdb reprocessing of the reads, with DNA left out. TCRdb's processing, not the authors', yielded these V and J calls. The sample's table covers 150,000 or so distinct CDR3 sequences. The ten largest clones capture approximately 17% of the sample.

Findings and caveats that apply to the study as a whole: Those dominant clonotypes were again the most abundant among CD3+CD56-NKG2C+ cells in a handful of donors, at roughly 28.3-65%. It remained unclear whether the expanded NKG2C-expressing T cell clones were specific for HCMV antigens. In several donors, the dominant CD3+CD56+NKG2C+ clonotypes ranked among the top 10 CD8+ clonotypes, making up 1.0-7.0% of CD8+ T cells.

This TCR derives from a woman aged 18 to 75 in good health. Source material: blood T cells: a sorted CD56 or NKG2C T cell subset, CD4+ or CD8+ T cells, or bulk PBMC T cells (not recorded which). The chain uses TRBV20-1 and TRBJ2-1; TCRdb gives TRBD1 as the D gene, but with no DNA this cannot be confirmed. The CDR3 reads as follows: CSADPRGSYNEQFF.